The entry that follows covers one T cell receptor beta chain sequence. Antigen: not known. The data originate from a study of siplizumab effects on memory and regulatory T cells. Points from the study as a whole: The majority of clones, roughly 75-97% of proliferating CD4+ or CD8+ clones, lacked an assignable naive or memory phenotype. Siplizumab significantly lowered the alloreactive sequences that could be traced to unstimulated CD4+ memory cells.

Trimming stripped 3 bases from V and 4 bases from J, with 9 bases between. CDR3 length: 13 residues. Germline CDR1 and CDR2: SGHAT and FQDESV (reference sequence). Assay used: immunoSEQ multiplex PCR; TCRdb lists only in-frame clones, some missing. The profile covers 90,000 to 110,000 clones, with 92% appearing a single time and more than 0.65% taken by the ten largest. The sample taken for sequencing was Tregs sorted from blood. This chain joins TRBV11-1 and TRBJ2-5, with D possibly being TRBD2 (6 bases). This receptor was obtained from a human donor in good health. CDR3 amino acids: CASSFWGGETQYF. The CDR3 DNA reads as TGTGCCAGCAGCTTCTGGGGAGGAGAGACCCAGTACTTC.